The 19 T cell receptor beta chains listed next were all sequenced from one sample in a study of blood T cells in healthy people across ages. A second 7 to 11 cycle PCR used barcoded and J-beta primers. TCRdb re-called the 5' RACE reads through MiXCR, storing one row per CDR3 protein. The data show 800,000 to 950,000 distinct CDR3 sequences, with roughly 40% seen just once and 10% to 15% held by the top ten. Input material: blood. Source of these receptors: a man younger than 35 in good health.

The chain uses TRBV6-1 and TRBJ2-3, with 7 bases aligning to TRBD2. Germline CDR1 and CDR2: MNHNS and SASEGT. This CDR3 contains 17 residues. V trimming: 2 bases; J trimming: 2 bases; junction bases outside the gene matches: 10. The CDR3 bases are TGTGCCAGCAGTGAATGGTGGGAGGGCGTGGACACAGATACGCAGTATTTT. It is translated as CASSEWWEGVDTDTQYF.

This clonotype was found many times. The chain recombines TRBV4-1 with TRBJ2-5, with 8 bases that match TRBD1. V lost 4 bases to trimming and J lost 3 bases; unmatched junction nucleotides: 7. This CDR3 comprises 15 residues. Per the germline V gene, CDR1 is MGHRA and CDR2 is YSYEKL. CDR3 sequence: CASSLNRDRKETQYF. Written as DNA, the CDR3 is TGCGCCAGCAGCCTCAACCGGGACAGGAAAGAGACCCAGTACTTC.

The CDR3 loop is CASTVGQSKNIQYF. The CDR3 bases are TGTGCCAGCACAGTTGGACAGTCCAAAAACATTCAGTACTTC. The chain carries TRBV28 and TRBJ2-4; D possibly corresponds to TRBD1 (6 bases). Germline CDR1 reads MDHEN; CDR2 reads SYDVKM. Trimming left V 7 bases short and J 2 bases short, with 12 bases between. The CDR3 totals 14 residues.

The V and J genes are TRBV10-3 and TRBJ2-5, with D perhaps matching TRBD2 (6 bases). Trimming pared 2 bases from V and 11 bases from J, leaving 9 bases between. The V gene's germline CDR1 is ENHRY and CDR2 SYGVKD. This CDR3 has 11 residues. The CDR3 bases are TGTGCCATCAGTGAGACGGGGGAGCAGTACTTC. Amino acid sequence: CAISETGEQYF.

This clonotype came up a few times. The chain couples TRBV7-8 to TRBJ1-1; 8 positions match TRBD1. Looked up from germline, CDR1 is SGHVS and CDR2 is FQNEAQ. Trimming cost V 2 bases and J 3 bases; bases outside gene matches: 11. This CDR3 spans 17 amino acids. The CDR3, as DNA: TGTGCCAGCAGCTTAAGCCACGGGACAGGAGAAGACACTGAAGCTTTCTTT. Protein product: CASSLSHGTGEDTEAFF.

This clonotype was counted ten times or more. The chain recombines TRBV9 with TRBJ1-2, with D possibly being TRBD1 (6 bases). The CDR3 is 14 amino acids. V lost 0 bases and J lost 2, with 8 bases in between. CDR1 and CDR2 from the germline V gene are SGDLS and YYNGEE. CDR3 nucleotide sequence: TGTGCCAGCAGCGTAGAGGACAGAAACTATGGCTACACCTTC. It translates to CASSVEDRNYGYTF.

With respect to this clonotype: This sequence may be a read error, since a much larger clone differs from it by one base. The J gene is TRBJ2-5, the V gene TRBV12-3 or TRBV12-4; 7 nucleotides align to TRBD1. The J segment lost 5 bases and the V segment lost 7 bases, leaving 7 bases of the junction unmatched. The CDR3 is made up of 13 amino acids. This CDR3 is CASITGALETQYF. For the CDR3, the DNA is TGTGCCAGCATTACAGGGGCCCTGGAGACCCAGTACTTC.

This clonotype has more than one count but fewer than ten. A clone one base away is much larger, so this may be a read error. The V gene is TRBV20-1, the J gene TRBJ1-2; no clear D. CDR1 is DFQATT, CDR2 SNEGSKA, per germline (reference sequence). The CDR3 has 12 residues. Trimming removed 3 bases from V and 2 bases from J, with 7 bases in between. CDR3 loop: CSASIGNYGYTF. The CDR3 nucleotides read TGCAGTGCTAGTATCGGGAACTATGGCTACACCTTC.

This clonotype was picked up a small number of times. The rearrangement uses TRBV12-3 or TRBV12-4 and TRBJ2-4, with D possibly being TRBD1 or TRBD2 (5 bases each). The CDR3 extends over 14 amino acids. The V and J ends lost 5 bases and 13 bases respectively, with 21 bases between them. The DNA of the CDR3 is TGTGCCAGCAGTACAGGTTTACTAGAAAATGAGCAGTACTTC. This gives the protein CASSTGLLENEQYF.

The chain recombines TRBV7-8 with TRBJ1-2; no firm D call. The V and J ends lost 5 bases and 6 bases respectively, with 25 bases between them. Germline-derived CDR1 and CDR2 are SGHVS and FQNEAQ. The CDR3 contains 17 residues. DNA for the CDR3: TGTGCCAGCAGCCCAGCCTCCATAACAGATCCGGGGAATGGCTACACCTTC. The encoded protein is CASSPASITDPGNGYTF.

V gene TRBV10-3 combines with J gene TRBJ1-1; 8 bases match TRBD1. This CDR3 has 16 amino acids. Germline values: CDR1 ENHRY, CDR2 SYGVKD. V lost 2 bases and J lost 7; bases outside the gene matches: 12. The CDR3 nucleotides read TGTGCCATCAGTGAGCGCCAGAGGACAGGGAGACGTGAAGCTTTCTTT. This translates into CAISERQRTGRREAFF.

V gene TRBV7-2 combines with J gene TRBJ2-1; 8 nucleotides agree with TRBD2. The CDR3 sequence is 15 residues long. The junction had 14 bases not matched to a gene; V was cut back by 3 bases and J by 13 bases. Per the germline V gene, CDR1 is SGHTA and CDR2 is FQGNSA. CDR3 DNA: TGTGCCAGCAGCTTTGCCGGGACTAGTAAAGAGACCCAGTTCTTC. This encodes CASSFAGTSKETQFF.

This clonotype was observed at least ten times. J is TRBJ2-3 and V is TRBV6-5; D not resolved. Germline V gene lookup returns CDR1 MNHEY and CDR2 SVGAGI. This CDR3 spans 12 amino acids. Trimming pared 10 bases from V and 5 bases from J, leaving 13 bases between. The CDR3 DNA reads TGTGCCACCTCGGATGGTGTAGATACGCAGTATTTT. Its protein product is CATSDGVDTQYF.

This clonotype was observed many times. The chain couples TRBV25-1 to TRBJ2-5; 7 bases align to TRBD1. Germline CDR1 MGHDK, CDR2 SYGVNS. The V gene end was trimmed by 3 bases and the J gene end by 5 bases; junction bases not matched to a gene: 6. This CDR3 comprises 14 residues. In nucleotides, the CDR3 is TGTGCCAGCAGTGAGCCGACAGGGCCGGAGACCCAGTACTTC. This translates into CASSEPTGPETQYF.

The CDR3 spells CSLAGDYNEQFF. CDR3 bases: TGCAGCTTAGCGGGGGATTACAATGAGCAGTTCTTC. The V gene is TRBV20-1, the J gene TRBJ2-1; the match to TRBD2 covers 9 bases. Germline V CDR1 and CDR2: DFQATT, SNEGSKA (reference sequence). There are 12 residues in the CDR3.

Ten or more counts support this clonotype. The V call is TRBV11-2, the J call TRBJ2-3; tentatively, D is TRBD1 or TRBD2 (5 bases each). The length of the CDR3 is 11 residues. Looked up from germline, CDR1 is SGHAT and CDR2 is FQNNGV. V lost 8 bases and J lost 5, with 8 bases in between. CDR3 sequence: CASGGRDTQYF. For the CDR3, the DNA is TGTGCCAGCGGGGGACGAGATACGCAGTATTTT. The variable domain in full, completed from reference TRBV11-2 and TRBJ2-3, reads EAGVAQSPRYKIIEKRQSVAFWCNPISGHATLYWYQQILGQGPKLLIQFQNNGVVDDSQLPKDRFSAERLKGVDSTLKIQPAKLEDSAVYLCASGGRDTQYFGPGTRLTVL.

This chain connects TRBV5-1 to TRBJ2-5, with 9 bases matching TRBD2. Germline V gives CDR1 SGHRS, CDR2 YFSETQ. V trimming: 4 bases; J trimming: 1 base; junction bases outside the gene matches: 5. The CDR3 has 15 residues. CDR3 coding DNA: TGCGCCAGCAGCCAACTAGCGGGCCCCCAAGAGACCCAGTACTTC. Amino acids: CASSQLAGPQETQYF.

Comments on this clonotype: An end of the junction differs from the germline gene, which may be a read error. The chain employs TRBV11-1 and TRBJ2-5; D unresolved. CDR3 length equals 11 residues. The germline V gene encodes CDR1 SGHAT and CDR2 FQDESV (reference sequence). CDR3 in amino acids: CASSQAEAQYF. As DNA, the CDR3 is TGTGCCAGCAGCCAAGCAGAGGCCCAGTACTTC.

This clonotype was observed a handful of times. V and J are TRBV24-1 and TRBJ2-3; D not resolved. The ends were cut back, 2 bases at V and 4 bases at J, with 12 bases in the middle. The CDR3 is 15 residues long. CDR1 is KGHDR and CDR2 is SFDVKD in the germline V gene. CDR3 bases: TGTGCCACCAGTGATTCTGGACGTACCTCAGATACGCAGTATTTT. This sequence encodes CATSDSGRTSDTQYF.